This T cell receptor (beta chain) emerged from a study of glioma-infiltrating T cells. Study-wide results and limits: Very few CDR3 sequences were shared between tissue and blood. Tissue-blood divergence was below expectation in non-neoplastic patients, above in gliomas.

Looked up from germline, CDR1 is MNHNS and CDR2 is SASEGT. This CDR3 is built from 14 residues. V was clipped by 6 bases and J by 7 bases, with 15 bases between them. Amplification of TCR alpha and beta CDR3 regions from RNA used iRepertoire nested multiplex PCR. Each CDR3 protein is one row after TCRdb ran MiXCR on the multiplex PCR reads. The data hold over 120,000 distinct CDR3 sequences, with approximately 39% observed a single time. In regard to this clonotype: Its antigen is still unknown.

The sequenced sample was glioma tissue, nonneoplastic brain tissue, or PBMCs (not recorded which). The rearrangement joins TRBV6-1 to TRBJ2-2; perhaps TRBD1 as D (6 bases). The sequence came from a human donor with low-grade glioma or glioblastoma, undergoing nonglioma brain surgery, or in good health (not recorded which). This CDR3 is CASSQNRASGELFF. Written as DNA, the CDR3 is TGTGCCAGCAGCCAGAACAGGGCGAGCGGGGAGCTGTTTTTT.